The T cell receptor (beta chain) described here comes from a study of blood T cell repertoires in COVID-19. Methods used by the authors: The assay estimated nucleated cells by amplifying reference gene primers. Profiling relied on immunoSEQ multiplex PCR, and the TCRdb table lists in-frame clones only, not all of them. V, J and clone size were drawn from that table, and D and trimming were deduced from the DNA. Among under 150,000 clones, more than 70% were seen once, and the ten largest hold 10% to 15%. In germline, CDR1 is SGHNT, CDR2 YYREEE (reference sequence). CDR3 length equals 15 residues. J was trimmed by 8 bases and V by 4 bases; bases with no gene match: 13.

The receptor's source is a man in his sixties with active or convalescent COVID-19. The chain combines TRBV5-4 with TRBJ1-2; 8 bases are shared with TRBD1. The sample was peripheral blood. CDR3 sequence: CASSLVRQGFEGYTF. The CDR3, as DNA: TGTGCCAGCAGCCTCGTACGACAGGGGTTTGAAGGCTACACCTTC. Full variable domain (remainder filled in from reference TRBV5-4 and TRBJ1-2): ETGVTQSPTHLIKTRGQQVTLRCSSQSGHNTVSWYQQALGQGPQFIFQYYREEENGRGNFPPRFSGLQFPNYSSELNVNALELDDSALYLCASSLVRQGFEGYTFGSGTRLTVV.